This TCR beta chain was observed in a study of T cell clones after liver transplantation. Study as a whole: Post-transplant blood was tracked for graft-donor-reactive T cell clones identified in a pre-transplant mixed lymphocyte reaction. General study findings and limits: Small, mixed patient groups and varying post-transplant times limit these conclusions.

V lost 5 bases, J lost 6 bases, and 7 bases stayed unmatched. The CDR3 length is 14 residues. Germline V gives CDR1 MNHEY, CDR2 SVGAGI. For this clone: Its antigen is as yet unknown.

CD3+CD4+ and CD3+CD8+ cells were FACS-sorted from thawed unstimulated PBMCs. Profiling relied on immunoSEQ multiplex PCR, and the TCRdb table lists in-frame clones only, not all of them. The sample lists tens of thousands of clones; roughly 80% were seen once. This TCR derives from a human patient who received a liver transplant. Some T cells may be supplied by the graft donor. The sample was CD4+ T cells from blood, taken 12 months after liver transplant. The rearrangement links TRBV6-5 to TRBJ2-5; TRBD1 matches at 9 bases. CDR3 region: CASSKGQGIKTQYF. In DNA form, the CDR3 reads TGTGCCAGCAGTAAGGGACAGGGAATCAAGACCCAGTACTTC.